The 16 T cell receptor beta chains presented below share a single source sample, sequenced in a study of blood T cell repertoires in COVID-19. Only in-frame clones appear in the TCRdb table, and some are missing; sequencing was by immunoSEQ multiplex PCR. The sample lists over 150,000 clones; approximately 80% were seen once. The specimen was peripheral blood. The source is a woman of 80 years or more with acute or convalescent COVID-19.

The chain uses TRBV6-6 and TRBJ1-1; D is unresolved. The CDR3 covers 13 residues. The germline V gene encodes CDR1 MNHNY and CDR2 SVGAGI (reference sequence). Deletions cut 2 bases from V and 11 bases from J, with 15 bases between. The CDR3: CASSYARARGAFF. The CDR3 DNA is TGTGCCAGCAGTTACGCGAGGGCCCGAGGGGCTTTCTTT.

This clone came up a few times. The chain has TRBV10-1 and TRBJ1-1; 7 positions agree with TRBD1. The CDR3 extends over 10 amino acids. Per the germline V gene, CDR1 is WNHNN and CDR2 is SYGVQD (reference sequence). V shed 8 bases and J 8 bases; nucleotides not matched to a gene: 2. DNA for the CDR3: TGCGCCAGCTACAGGGGAGAAGCTTTCTTT. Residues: CASYRGEAFF.

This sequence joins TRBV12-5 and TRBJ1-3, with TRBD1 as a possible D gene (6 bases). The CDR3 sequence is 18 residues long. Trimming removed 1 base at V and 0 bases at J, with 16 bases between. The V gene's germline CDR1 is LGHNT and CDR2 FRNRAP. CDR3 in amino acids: CASGLAPPGTLSGNTIYF. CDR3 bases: TGTGCTAGTGGTTTGGCTCCCCCCGGGACACTCTCTGGAAACACCATATATTTT. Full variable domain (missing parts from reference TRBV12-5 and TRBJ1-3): DARVTQTPRHKVTEMGQEVTMRCQPILGHNTVFWYRQTMMQGLELLAYFRNRAPLDDSGMPKDRFSAEMPDATLATLKIQPSEPRDSAVYFCASGLAPPGTLSGNTIYFGEGSWLTVV.

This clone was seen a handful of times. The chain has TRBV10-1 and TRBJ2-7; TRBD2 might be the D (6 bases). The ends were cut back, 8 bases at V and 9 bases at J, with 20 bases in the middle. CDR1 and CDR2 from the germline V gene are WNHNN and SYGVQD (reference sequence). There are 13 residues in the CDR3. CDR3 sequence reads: CASAGPPHWVQYF. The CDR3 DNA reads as TGCGCCAGCGCGGGACCCCCCCATTGGGTGCAGTACTTC.

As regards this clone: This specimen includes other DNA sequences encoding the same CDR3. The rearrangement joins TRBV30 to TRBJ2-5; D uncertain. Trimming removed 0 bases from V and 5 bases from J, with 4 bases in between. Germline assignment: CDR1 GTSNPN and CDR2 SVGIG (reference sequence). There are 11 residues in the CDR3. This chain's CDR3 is CAWSVLETQYF. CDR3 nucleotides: TGTGCCTGGAGTGTTCTTGAGACCCAGTACTTC.

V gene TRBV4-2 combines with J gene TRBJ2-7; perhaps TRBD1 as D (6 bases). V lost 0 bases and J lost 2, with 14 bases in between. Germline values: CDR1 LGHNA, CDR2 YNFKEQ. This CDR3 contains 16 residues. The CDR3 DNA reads TGTGCCAGCAGCCAAGACCGTAGGACAGATACCTACGAGCAGTACTTC. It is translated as CASSQDRRTDTYEQYF.

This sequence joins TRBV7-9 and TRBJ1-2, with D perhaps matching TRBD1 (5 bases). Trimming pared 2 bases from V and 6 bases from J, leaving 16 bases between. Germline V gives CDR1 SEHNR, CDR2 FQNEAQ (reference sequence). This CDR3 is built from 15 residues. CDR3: CASSLRQGSLHGYTF. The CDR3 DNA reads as TGTGCCAGCAGCTTAAGGCAGGGAAGCTTGCATGGCTACACCTTC.

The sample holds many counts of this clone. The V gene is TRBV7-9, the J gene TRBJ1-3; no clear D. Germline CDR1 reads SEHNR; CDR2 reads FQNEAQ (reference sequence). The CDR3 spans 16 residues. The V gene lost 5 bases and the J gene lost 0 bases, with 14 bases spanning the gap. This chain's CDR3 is CASSGRRESSGNTIYF. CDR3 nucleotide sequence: TGTGCCAGCAGCGGGAGGCGGGAGAGCTCTGGAAACACCATATATTTT.

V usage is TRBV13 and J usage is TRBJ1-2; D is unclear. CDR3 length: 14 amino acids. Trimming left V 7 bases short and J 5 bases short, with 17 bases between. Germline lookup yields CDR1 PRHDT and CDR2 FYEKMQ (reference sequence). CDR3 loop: CASTPPGWGYGYTF. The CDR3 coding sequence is TGTGCCAGCACCCCTCCGGGATGGGGTTATGGCTACACCTTC.

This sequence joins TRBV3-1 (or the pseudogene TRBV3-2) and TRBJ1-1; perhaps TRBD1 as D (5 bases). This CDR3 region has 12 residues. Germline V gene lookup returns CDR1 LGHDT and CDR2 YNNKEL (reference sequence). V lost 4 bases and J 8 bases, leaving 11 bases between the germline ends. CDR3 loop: CASSLFRGEAFF. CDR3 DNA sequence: TGTGCCAGCAGCCTTTTTCGGGGGGAAGCTTTCTTT.

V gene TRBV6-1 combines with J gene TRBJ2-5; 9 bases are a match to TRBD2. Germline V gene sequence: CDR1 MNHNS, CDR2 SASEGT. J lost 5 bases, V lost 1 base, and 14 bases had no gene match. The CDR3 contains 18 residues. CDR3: CASSEEIFGGRAGETQYF. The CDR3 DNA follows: TGTGCCAGCAGTGAAGAGATTTTCGGCGGGAGGGCCGGGGAGACCCAGTACTTC.

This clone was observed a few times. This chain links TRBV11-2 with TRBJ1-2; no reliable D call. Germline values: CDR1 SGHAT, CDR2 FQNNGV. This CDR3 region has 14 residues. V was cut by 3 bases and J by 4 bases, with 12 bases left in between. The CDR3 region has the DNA TGTGCCAGCAGCTTTCTAGGGAGTTCCTATGGCTACACCTTC. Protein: CASSFLGSSYGYTF. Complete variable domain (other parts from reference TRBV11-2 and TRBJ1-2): EAGVAQSPRYKIIEKRQSVAFWCNPISGHATLYWYQQILGQGPKLLIQFQNNGVVDDSQLPKDRFSAERLKGVDSTLKIQPAKLEDSAVYLCASSFLGSSYGYTFGSGTRLTVV.

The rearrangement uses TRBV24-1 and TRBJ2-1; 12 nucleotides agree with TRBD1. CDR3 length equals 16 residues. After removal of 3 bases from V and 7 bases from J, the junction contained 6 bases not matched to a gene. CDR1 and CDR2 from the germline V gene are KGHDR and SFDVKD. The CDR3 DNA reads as TGTGCCACCAGTGATGGGACAGGGGGCTGGGGGAATGAGCAGTTCTTC. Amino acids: CATSDGTGGWGNEQFF.

The CDR3 sequence is CASSAGTSVAEQFF. The DNA of the CDR3 is TGTGCCAGCAGCGCCGGGACTAGCGTGGCTGAGCAGTTCTTC. This rearrangement joins TRBV2 to TRBJ2-1; 10 bases agree with TRBD2. Germline loops: CDR1 SNHLY, CDR2 FYNNEI. After removal of 6 bases from V and 9 bases from J, the junction contained 8 bases not matched to a gene. The CDR3 contains 14 residues.

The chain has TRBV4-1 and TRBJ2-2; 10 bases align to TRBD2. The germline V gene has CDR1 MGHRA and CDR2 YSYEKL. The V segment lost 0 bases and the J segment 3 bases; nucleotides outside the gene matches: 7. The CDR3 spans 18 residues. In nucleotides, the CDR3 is TGCGCCAGCAGCCAAGACACTAGCGGGAAAGCTTACACCGGGGAGCTGTTTTTT. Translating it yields CASSQDTSGKAYTGELFF.

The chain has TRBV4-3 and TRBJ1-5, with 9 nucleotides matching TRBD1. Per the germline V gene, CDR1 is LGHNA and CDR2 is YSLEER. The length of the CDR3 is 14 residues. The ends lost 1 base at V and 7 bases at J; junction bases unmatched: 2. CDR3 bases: TGCGCCAGCAGCCAAGGACAGGGGGGCCAGCCCCAGCATTTT. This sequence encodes CASSQGQGGQPQHF.